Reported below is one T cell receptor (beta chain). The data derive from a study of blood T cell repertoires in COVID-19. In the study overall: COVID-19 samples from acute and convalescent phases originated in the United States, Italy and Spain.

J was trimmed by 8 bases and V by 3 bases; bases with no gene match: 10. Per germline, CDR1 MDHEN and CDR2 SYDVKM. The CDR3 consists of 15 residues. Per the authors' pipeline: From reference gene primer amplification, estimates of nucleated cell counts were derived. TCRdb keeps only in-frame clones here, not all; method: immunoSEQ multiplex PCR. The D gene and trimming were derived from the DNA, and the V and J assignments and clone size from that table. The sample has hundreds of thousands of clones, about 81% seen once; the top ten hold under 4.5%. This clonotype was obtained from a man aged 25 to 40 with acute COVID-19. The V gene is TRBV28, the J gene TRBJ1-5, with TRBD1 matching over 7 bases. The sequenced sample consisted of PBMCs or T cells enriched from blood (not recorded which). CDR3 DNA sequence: TGTGCCAGCAGTTTCGAAGAAGGGGGCGGGGAGCCCCAGCATTTT. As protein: CASSFEEGGGEPQHF.